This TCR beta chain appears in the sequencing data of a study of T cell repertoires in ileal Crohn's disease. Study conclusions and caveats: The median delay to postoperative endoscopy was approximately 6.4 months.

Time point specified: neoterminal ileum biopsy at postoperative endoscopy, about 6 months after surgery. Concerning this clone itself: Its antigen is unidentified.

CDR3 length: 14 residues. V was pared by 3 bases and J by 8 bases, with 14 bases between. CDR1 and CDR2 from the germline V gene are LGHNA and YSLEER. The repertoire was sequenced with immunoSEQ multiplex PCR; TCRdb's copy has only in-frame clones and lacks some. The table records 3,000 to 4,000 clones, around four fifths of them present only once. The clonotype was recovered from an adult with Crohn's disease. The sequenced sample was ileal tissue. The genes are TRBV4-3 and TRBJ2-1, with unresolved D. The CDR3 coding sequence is TGCGCCAGCAGCCATCGATCTAAAACCGATGAGCAGTTCTTC. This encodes CASSHRSKTDEQFF.